The 5 T cell receptor beta chains given below trace back to one sample, sequenced in a study of T-cell memory formation after mild COVID-19. TCRdb fed the 5' RACE reads into MiXCR, producing one record per CDR3 protein. Of 250,000 to 300,000 distinct CDR3 sequences detected, 15% to 20% appear once; the ten largest clones hold roughly 24%. Material for sequencing was PBMCs or a T cell subset sorted from them (not recorded which). These receptors were obtained from a young man who had mild COVID-19 (a few samples of this study predate the infection). Cell type and time point are not known.

This clonotype has at least ten counts. V usage is TRBV28 and J usage is TRBJ1-1; unclear D gene. The V end was cut by 3 bases, the J end by 1 base, with 15 bases between. CDR3 length equals 16 residues. The germline CDR1 and CDR2 sequences are MDHEN and SYDVKM. As DNA, the CDR3 is TGTGCCAGCAGTTTTCAGTACTCCAACCCGAACACTGAAGCTTTCTTT. This sequence encodes CASSFQYSNPNTEAFF. Complete variable domain (other parts from reference TRBV28 and TRBJ1-1): DVKVTQSSRYLVKRTGEKVFLECVQDMDHENMFWYRQDPGLGLRLIYFSYDVKMKEKGDIPEGYSVSREKKERFSLILESASTNQTSMYLCASSFQYSNPNTEAFFGQGTRLTVV.

V and J are TRBV7-2 and TRBJ1-6; a weak D match, TRBD1 (5 bases). The germline CDR1 and CDR2 sequences are SGHTA and FQGNSA. The CDR3 runs to 14 residues. The V and J ends lost 5 bases and 13 bases respectively, with 18 bases between them. CDR3 nucleotides: TGTGCCAGCAGCCCCCTAGGGGCCCCCCTGCCCCTCCACTTT. It specifies CASSPLGAPLPLHF. Drawing the rest from reference TRBV7-2 and TRBJ1-6, the complete variable domain is GAGVSQSPSNKVTEKGKDVELRCDPISGHTALYWYRQSLGQGLEFLIYFQGNSAPDKSGLPSDRFSAERTGGSVSTLTIQRTQQEDSAVYLCASSPLGAPLPLHFGNGTRLTVT.

The rearrangement uses TRBV7-6 and TRBJ2-1; TRBD2 agrees at 12 bases. The V gene's germline CDR1 is SGHVS and CDR2 FNYEAQ. Losses at the gene ends were 0 bases for V and 7 bases for J; bases not matched to a gene: 7. The CDR3 is 17 residues long. CDR3 nucleotide sequence: TGTGCCAGCAGCTTAGCGGCTAGCGGGGGGGCCGCAAATGAGCAGTTCTTC. Its translation is CASSLAASGGAANEQFF.

This clonotype was detected many times. The chain couples TRBV7-9 to TRBJ2-5; D unclear. CDR3 length: 15 residues. CDR1 and CDR2 (germline): SEHNR, FQNEAQ (reference sequence). Trimming cost V 2 bases and J 5 bases, with 15 bases left between them. CDR3 residues: CASSLPGDIRETQYF. CDR3 nucleotides: TGTGCCAGCAGCTTACCGGGCGATATTCGCGAGACCCAGTACTTC. Complete variable domain (other parts from reference TRBV7-9 and TRBJ2-5): DTGVSQNPRHKITKRGQNVTFRCDPISEHNRLYWYRQTLGQGPEFLTYFQNEAQLEKSRLLSDRFSAERPKGSFSTLEIQRTEQGDSAMYLCASSLPGDIRETQYFGPGTRLLVL.

This clonotype was recorded many times. This chain uses TRBV6-5 with TRBJ1-2; D is undetermined. CDR1 and CDR2 from the germline V gene are MNHEY and SVGAGI. Trimming cost V 8 bases and J 4 bases, with 8 bases left between them. The CDR3 consists of 11 residues. CDR3: CASGRVYGYTF. The CDR3 DNA is TGTGCCAGCGGGAGAGTCTATGGCTACACCTTC.